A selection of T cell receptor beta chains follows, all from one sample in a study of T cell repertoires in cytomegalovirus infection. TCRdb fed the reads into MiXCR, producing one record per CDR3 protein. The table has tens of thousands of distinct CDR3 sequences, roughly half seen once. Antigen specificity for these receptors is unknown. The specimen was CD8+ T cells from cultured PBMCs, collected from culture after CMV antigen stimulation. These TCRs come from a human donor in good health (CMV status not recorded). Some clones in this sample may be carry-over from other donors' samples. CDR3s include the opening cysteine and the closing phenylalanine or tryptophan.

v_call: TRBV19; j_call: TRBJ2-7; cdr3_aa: CASSMGTGSPYEQYF
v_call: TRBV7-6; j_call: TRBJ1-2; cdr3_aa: CASSYLQNPNYGYTF
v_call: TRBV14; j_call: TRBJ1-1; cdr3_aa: CASSWGMNTEAFF
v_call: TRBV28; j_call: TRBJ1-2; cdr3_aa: CASTGGNLNYGYTF
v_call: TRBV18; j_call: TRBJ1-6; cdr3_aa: CASSPEANNSPLHF
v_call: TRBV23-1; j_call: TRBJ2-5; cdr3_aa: CASSQSNGDDRQETQYF
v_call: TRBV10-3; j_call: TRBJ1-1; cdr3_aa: CAISEDRGQKTEAFF
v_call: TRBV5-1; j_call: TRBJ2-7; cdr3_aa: CASSFGVTYEQYF
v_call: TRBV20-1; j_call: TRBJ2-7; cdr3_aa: CSAQPGTSGSYEQYF
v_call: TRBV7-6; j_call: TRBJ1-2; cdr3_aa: CASSLAGNRNVYGYTF
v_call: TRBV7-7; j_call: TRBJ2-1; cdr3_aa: CASSLGTGPGNEQFF
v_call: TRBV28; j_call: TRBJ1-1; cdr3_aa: CASSPTQLTGKIAEAFF
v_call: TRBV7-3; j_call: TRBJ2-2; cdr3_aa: CASSGAGSPGELFF
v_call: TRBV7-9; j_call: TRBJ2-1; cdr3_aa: CASSPPGISYNEQFF
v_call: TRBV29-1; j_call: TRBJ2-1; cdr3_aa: CSAPPAGLAGINEQFF
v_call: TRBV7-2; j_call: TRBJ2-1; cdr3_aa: CASSSLAGAYNEQFF
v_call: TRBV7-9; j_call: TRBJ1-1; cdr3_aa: CASSRVSAGEAFF
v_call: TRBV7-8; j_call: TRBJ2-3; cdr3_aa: CASSHDRFDTQYF
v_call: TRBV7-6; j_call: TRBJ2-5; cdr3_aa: CASSPSGGIQETQYF
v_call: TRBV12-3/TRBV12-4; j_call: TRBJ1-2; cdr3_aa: CASSSPGQTFDGYTF
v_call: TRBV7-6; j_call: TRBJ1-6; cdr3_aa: CASSLADWTVARSPLPF
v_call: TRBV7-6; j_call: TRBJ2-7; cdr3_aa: CASSSTFEQYF
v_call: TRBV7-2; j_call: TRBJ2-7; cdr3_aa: CASSPPGYEQYF